Here is one TCR beta chain with its context. Its antigen is not identified. Germline CDR1 and CDR2: SGHRS and YFSETQ. The ends were cut back, 2 bases at V and 0 bases at J, with 9 bases in the middle. The CDR3 sequence is 14 residues long. These data originate in a study of beta chain features in type 1 diabetes. The wider study: The examined sorted cells totaled about 98 million across samples.

The authors reverse transcribed all of the isolated RNA, so sequencing captured expressed TCRB transcripts. TCRdb keeps only in-frame clones here, not all; method: immunoSEQ multiplex PCR. Among around 650,000 clones listed, around 12% were seen once. Overall study findings and caveats: For Type 1 diabetes patients, all four CD4+ subsets carried TCRB CDR3s that were moderately but significantly shorter.

V usage is TRBV5-1 and J usage is TRBJ2-7; D ambiguous. The TCR sequence derives from a man younger than 45 with type 1 diabetes. The sequenced material came from naive CD4+ T cells from blood. In nucleotides, the CDR3 is TGCGCCAGCAGCTTATCCAGACCCTCCTACGAGCAGTACTTC. Translated: CASSLSRPSYEQYF.